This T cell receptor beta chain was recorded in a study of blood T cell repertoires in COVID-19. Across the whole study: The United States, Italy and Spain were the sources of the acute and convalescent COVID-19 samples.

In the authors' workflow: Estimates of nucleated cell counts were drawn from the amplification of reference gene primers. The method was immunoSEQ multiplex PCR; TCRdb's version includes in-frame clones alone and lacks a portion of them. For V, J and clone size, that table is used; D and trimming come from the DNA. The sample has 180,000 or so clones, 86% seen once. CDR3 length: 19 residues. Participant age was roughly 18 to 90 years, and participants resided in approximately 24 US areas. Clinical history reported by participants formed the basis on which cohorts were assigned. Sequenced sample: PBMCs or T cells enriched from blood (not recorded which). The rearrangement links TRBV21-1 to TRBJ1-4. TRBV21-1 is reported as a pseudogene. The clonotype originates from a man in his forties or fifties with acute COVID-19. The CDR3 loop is CASSKGRVSESATNEKLFF. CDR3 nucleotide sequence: TGTGCCAGCAGCAAAGGTCGGGTGTCGGAAAGCGCAACTAATGAAAAACTGTTTTTT.